The TCR beta chain described here comes from a study of control samples from healthy donors and cancer patients. This clone has only one observation. Method: immunoSEQ multiplex PCR; TCRdb's copy keeps in-frame clones and lacks some. The repertoire holds about 98,000 clones, with 79% as singletons. CDR3 length equals 15 residues. V lost 3 bases and J 2 bases, leaving 13 bases between the germline ends. The V gene's germline CDR1 is SNHLY and CDR2 FYNNEI. The chain uses TRBV2 and TRBJ1-1; weak D call: TRBD1 (5 bases). The TCR comes from a woman aged 25 to 39 in good health. Sequenced input: blood. CDR3 bases: TGTGCCAGCAGTGACCCCCATGGGGGTAACACTGAAGCTTTCTTT. As protein: CASSDPHGGNTEAFF.